This TCR beta chain was identified in a study of T cell repertoires in cytomegalovirus infection. Study as a whole: Both a matching HLA type and CMV infection were indicated by public TCR beta signatures.

CDR3 length: 14 residues. CDR1 SQVTM and CDR2 ANQGSEA come from the germline V gene. Trimming removed 3 bases from V and 0 bases from J, with 11 bases in between. This clonotype was seen only a few times. TCRdb ran MiXCR on the reads and lists one entry per CDR3 protein. The table records 680,000 or so distinct CDR3 sequences, 35% to 45% of them present only once. Source material: PBMCs. The TCR originated in a human donor in good health (CMV status not recorded). Some clones in this sample may be carry-over from other donors' samples. The rearrangement links TRBV29-1 to TRBJ1-1; D perhaps matches TRBD1 (5 bases). For the CDR3, the DNA is TGCAGCGTTGATGGGACGGTCATGAACACTGAAGCTTTCTTT. Amino acids: CSVDGTVMNTEAFF.